The clone carrying this T cell receptor (beta chain) was counted a single time. What it recognizes is unknown. CDR1 and CDR2 from the germline V gene are MNHEY and SVGAGI. The V and J ends lost 5 bases and 7 bases respectively, with 18 bases between them. The CDR3 is made up of 15 amino acids. This sample was taken from a study of T cells in localized non-small cell lung cancer. Study-wide results and caveats: Longer survival (overall) was linked to higher T cell density in blood. Uninvolved adjacent lung showed peak T cell clonality, exceeding tumor. Within adjacent lung there appeared a median around 55 of the top 100 tumor clones. Heterogeneity remains possible because sequencing was limited to only one tumor region.

Data came from immunoSEQ multiplex PCR; TCRdb stores just in-frame clones and leaves some out. The table includes tens of thousands of clones, approximately 80% detected once. This TCR derives from a female donor at least 60 years old with stage I lung adenocarcinoma. This chain uses TRBV6-5 with TRBJ1-5; no reliable D call. This specimen consisted of peripheral blood, obtained before any cancer treatment. This CDR3 reads CASSRLGSEGQPQHF. The CDR3 nucleotides are TGTGCCAGCAGTCGACTGGGCAGTGAGGGACAGCCCCAGCATTTT.